The rows below give T cell receptor beta chains drawn from one sample of a study. MiXCR, applied by TCRdb to the 5' RACE reads, yields one record per CDR3 protein. The table includes tens of thousands of distinct CDR3 sequences, 30% detected once. The sample comprised tumor-infiltrating memory CD4+ T cells sorted from the breast tumor. Receptors were obtained from a female donor with breast cancer. CDR3s include the opening cysteine and the closing phenylalanine or tryptophan.

j_call cdr3_length v_call cdr3_aa
TRBJ2-2 13 TRBV5-1 CASSSVSIGELFF
TRBJ1-2 12 TRBV7-9 CASSRASYGYTF
TRBJ2-3 13 TRBV7-2 CASSLATSGTQYF
TRBJ1-2 14 TRBV20-1 CSAKGFTGLGGYTF
TRBJ1-1 13 TRBV10-3 CAIRRGVNTEAFF
TRBJ2-2 15 TRBV3-1 CASTYGVANTGELFF
TRBJ2-1 13 TRBV11-2 CASSTFRGGEQFF
TRBJ1-1 16 TRBV7-9 CASSLLRGSLNTEAFF
TRBJ2-1 14 TRBV20-1 CSASTEGQYTEQFF
TRBJ1-2 14 TRBV29-1 CSATGGSTMYGYTF
TRBJ1-5 14 TRBV27 CASSLWQGGEPQHF
TRBJ1-1 12 TRBV5-6 CASSSDLDEAFF
TRBJ2-3 16 TRBV9 CASSVVLAGGTDTQYF
TRBJ2-3 14 TRBV28 CASSFLRESDTQYF
TRBJ2-7 13 TRBV27 CASSRGFTTEQYF
TRBJ2-1 13 TRBV10-3 CAISVSRGGEQFF
TRBJ2-5 15 TRBV18 CASSPGQGLQETQYF
TRBJ2-2 14 TRBV9 CASSVDTGTGELFF
TRBJ2-3 16 TRBV5-1 CASSPRGERVTDTQYF
TRBJ2-7 16 TRBV28 CASSFAGTGDSYEQYF
TRBJ1-5 13 TRBV5-5 CASSRDSNQPQHF
TRBJ1-1 14 TRBV2 CASSYRGLDTEVFF
TRBJ2-7 13 TRBV5-5 CASSFRQGYEQYF
TRBJ2-1 12 TRBV6-5 CASSRQGDEQFF
TRBJ2-7 13 TRBV5-1 CASGGTESYEQYF
TRBJ2-5 14 TRBV5-1 CASSGQGAEKTQYF
TRBJ2-1 15 TRBV28 CASSPSGLPGDEQFF
TRBJ2-1 15 TRBV10-3 CAISVEAPAYNEQFF
TRBJ2-3 18 TRBV4-3 CASSQDPPGLAGTDTQYF
TRBJ2-5 18 TRBV6-5 CASSRGLAGLKYQETQYF
TRBJ2-3 13 TRBV20-1 CSARTRLTDTQYF
TRBJ2-2 14 TRBV5-1 CASGTTSVSGELFF
TRBJ2-3 16 TRBV27 CASTSAGRVLTDTQYF
TRBJ2-1 10 TRBV20-1 CSARERGQFF
TRBJ2-7 12 TRBV10-1 CASSEGGYEQYF
TRBJ1-1 12 TRBV6-6 CVSSYRQGRTFF
TRBJ2-1 16 TRBV12-3/TRBV12-4 CASSPGLRGSYNEQFF
TRBJ2-7 11 TRBV6-1 CASSDSYEQYF
TRBJ2-7 13 TRBV5-1 CASSIGTSNEQYF
TRBJ1-1 15 TRBV6-6 CASSYMAGNRDEAFF
TRBJ2-1 14 TRBV29-1 CSADKQTLNNEQFF
TRBJ2-1 17 TRBV5-1 CASSPQTSGSFWNEQFF
TRBJ1-2 17 TRBV27 CASSSAPLQGPFYGYTF